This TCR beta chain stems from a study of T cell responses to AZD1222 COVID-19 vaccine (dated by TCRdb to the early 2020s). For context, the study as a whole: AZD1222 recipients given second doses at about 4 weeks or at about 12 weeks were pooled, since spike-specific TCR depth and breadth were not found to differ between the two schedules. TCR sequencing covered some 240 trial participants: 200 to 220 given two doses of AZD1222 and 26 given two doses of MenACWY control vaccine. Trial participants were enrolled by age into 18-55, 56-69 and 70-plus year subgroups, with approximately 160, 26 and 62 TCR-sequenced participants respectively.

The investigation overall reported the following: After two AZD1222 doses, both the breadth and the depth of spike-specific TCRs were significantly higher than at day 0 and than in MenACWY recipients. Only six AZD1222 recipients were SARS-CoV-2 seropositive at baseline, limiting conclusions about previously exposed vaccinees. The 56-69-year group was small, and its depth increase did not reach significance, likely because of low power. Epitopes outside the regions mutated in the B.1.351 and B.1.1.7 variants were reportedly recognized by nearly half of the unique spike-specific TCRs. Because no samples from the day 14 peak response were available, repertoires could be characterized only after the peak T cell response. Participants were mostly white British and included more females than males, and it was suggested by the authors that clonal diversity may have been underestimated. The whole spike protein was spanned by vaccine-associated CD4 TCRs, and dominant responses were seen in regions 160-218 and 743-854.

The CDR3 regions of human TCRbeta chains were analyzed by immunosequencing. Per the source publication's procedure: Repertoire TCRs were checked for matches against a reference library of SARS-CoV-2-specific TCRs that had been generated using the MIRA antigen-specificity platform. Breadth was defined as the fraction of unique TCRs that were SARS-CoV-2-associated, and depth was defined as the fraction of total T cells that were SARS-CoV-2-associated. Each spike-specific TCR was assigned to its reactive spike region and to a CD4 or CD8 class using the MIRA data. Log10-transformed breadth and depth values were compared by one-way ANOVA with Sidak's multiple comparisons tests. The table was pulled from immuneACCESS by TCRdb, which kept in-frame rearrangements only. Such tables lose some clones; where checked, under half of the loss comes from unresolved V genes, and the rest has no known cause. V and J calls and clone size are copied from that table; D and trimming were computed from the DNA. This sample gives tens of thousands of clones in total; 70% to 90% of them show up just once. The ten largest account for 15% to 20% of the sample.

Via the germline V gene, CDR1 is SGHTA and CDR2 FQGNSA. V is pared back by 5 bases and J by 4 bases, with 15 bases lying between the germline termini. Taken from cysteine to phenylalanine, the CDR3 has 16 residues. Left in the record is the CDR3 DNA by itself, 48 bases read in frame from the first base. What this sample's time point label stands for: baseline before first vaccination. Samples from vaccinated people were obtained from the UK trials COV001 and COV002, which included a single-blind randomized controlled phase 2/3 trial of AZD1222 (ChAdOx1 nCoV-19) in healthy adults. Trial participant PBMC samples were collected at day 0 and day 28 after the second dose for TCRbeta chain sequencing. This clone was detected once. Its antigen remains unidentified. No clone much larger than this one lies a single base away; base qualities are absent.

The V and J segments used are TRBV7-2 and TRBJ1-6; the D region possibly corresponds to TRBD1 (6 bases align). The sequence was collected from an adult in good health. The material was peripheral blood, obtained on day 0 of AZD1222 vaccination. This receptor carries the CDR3 CASSPGGGQYNSPLHF. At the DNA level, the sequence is TGTGCCAGCAGCCCAGGCGGGGGGCAGTATAATTCACCCCTCCACTTT.